This T cell receptor beta chain was profiled in a study of CXCR3-negative and CXCR3-positive naive CD8 T cells. General study findings and limits: Against CXCR3-negative naive cells, CXCR3-positive naive cells showed more hydrophobic TRB CDR3s.

The sorter processed each CD8+ T cell subset in triplicate at 250,000 to 300,000 cells apiece. CDR3 length: 16 residues. In regard to this clonotype: Its specificity is not known.

UMI-tagged TRB cDNA libraries were built via 5' RACE. TCRdb reanalyzed the 5' RACE reads and collapses them to one entry per CDR3 protein, without DNA. This table holds roughly 110,000 distinct CDR3 sequences. J is TRBJ1-2 and V is TRBV21-1. TRBV21-1 has pseudogene status. The sample taken for sequencing was naive CXCR3+ CD8+ T cells from blood. Subset reported: CD45RO-CCR7+CD27+CD95- naive CD8+ T cells expressing CXCR3 (TNR3+). The clonotype originates from a human donor in good health. Some clones in this sample may be carry-over from other donors' samples. This CDR3 is CASSKARASSGCGYTF.